Included here is one T cell receptor (beta chain) sequence, with context. cDNA molecules, individually, were tagged with unique molecular identifiers. TCRdb re-derived calls from the 5' RACE reads in MiXCR, one entry per CDR3 protein. The profile covers 60,000 to 75,000 distinct CDR3 sequences, with around an eighth appearing a single time and around 1.4% taken by the ten largest. The data derive from a study of early T cells in non-severe SARS-CoV-2 infection. Overall study context: Bulk RNA taken from unsorted whole blood was sequenced, leaving chains unpaired.

V trimming: 2 bases; J trimming: 1 base; junction bases outside the gene matches: 15. The CDR3 runs 18 residues. The germline CDR1 and CDR2 sequences are DFQATT and SNEGSKA (reference sequence). This TCR was recovered from an adult who was a healthcare worker with PCR-confirmed SARS-CoV-2 infection or an uninfected control (not recorded which). This chain links TRBV20-1 with TRBJ1-2; 8 bases align to TRBD1. The starting material was whole blood, obtained at baseline. CDR3 nucleotides: TGCAGTGCTAGACTCCGGGACAGGCGCGTCTTTTTTAACTATGGCTACACCTTC. Residues: CSARLRDRRVFFNYGYTF.